This entry features one T cell receptor beta chain sequence. These data are taken from a study of blood T cell repertoires in COVID-19. Profiled with immunoSEQ multiplex PCR; TCRdb holds only in-frame clones, not every one. This table holds about 220,000 clones, about 85% found once. This CDR3 spans 16 amino acids. Trimming took 3 bases from V and 0 from J, leaving 10 bases between them. CDR1 and CDR2 (germline): KGHDR, SFDVKD. Sequencing input: peripheral blood. The clonotype was recovered from a woman in her forties or fifties with COVID-19, enrolled during active disease. The V gene is TRBV24-1, the J gene TRBJ2-2, with D tentatively TRBD2 (5 bases). The CDR3 here is CATSDPSGTNTGELFF. Here the CDR3 DNA reads TGTGCCACCAGTGATCCCTCGGGGACGAACACCGGGGAGCTGTTTTTT.